These 19 T cell receptor beta chains were sequenced from one sample in a study of shared clonotypes between healthy human individuals. TCRdb's table, derived via immunoSEQ multiplex PCR, lists solely in-frame clones and lacks some. The table lists some 1,600,000 clones, around 98% of them singletons. Sample: naive CD4+ T cells sorted from blood. Noted subset: CD45RA+ positively selected. Source of these receptors: a man between 25 and 39 years old in good health.

Only one count was recorded for this clone. The CDR3 reads CASSLTGGAWDEQYF. CDR3 sequence (DNA): TGCGCCAGCAGCTTGACGGGAGGGGCATGGGATGAGCAGTACTTC. The chain links TRBV5-1 to TRBJ2-7; 8 nucleotides agree with TRBD2. Germline values: CDR1 SGHRS, CDR2 YFSETQ. This CDR3 is built from 15 residues. The J segment lost 7 bases and the V segment lost 1 base, leaving 10 bases of the junction unmatched.

A word on this clone: The same CDR3 arises from other DNA sequences in this sample as well. The genes are TRBV6-5 and TRBJ2-3; 7 bases match TRBD1. The CDR3 covers 15 residues. J was trimmed by 1 base and V by 2 bases; bases with no gene match: 3. Germline V gene lookup returns CDR1 MNHEY and CDR2 SVGAGI. The CDR3 region has the DNA TGTGCCAGCAGTTACGGTGGACAGGGCACAGATACGCAGTATTTT. This sequence encodes CASSYGGQGTDTQYF.

This chain uses TRBV30 with TRBJ2-1; the D is unclear. The ends were cut back, 2 bases at V and 12 bases at J, with 11 bases in the middle. The CDR3 has 11 residues. CDR1 GTSNPN and CDR2 SVGIG come from the germline V gene (reference sequence). For the CDR3, the DNA is TGTGCCTGGAGTTCTCTAGAGCGGCAGTTCTTC. Translated: CAWSSLERQFF.

The chain has TRBV7-9 and TRBJ2-1; a possible D gene is TRBD2 (6 bases). This CDR3 comprises 14 residues. V shed 4 bases and J shed 0 bases, with 7 bases lying between them. The V gene's germline CDR1 is SEHNR and CDR2 FQNEAQ (reference sequence). The CDR3 spells CASSSAGSYNEQFF. The CDR3, as DNA: TGTGCCAGCAGCTCAGCGGGCTCCTACAATGAGCAGTTCTTC.

Concerning this clone: The sample contains more than one DNA sequence encoding this CDR3. This chain connects TRBV7-2 to TRBJ2-7, with 8 bases identical to TRBD1. V shed 5 bases, J shed 2 bases, and the junction held 5 bases outside the gene matches. CDR3 size: 14 residues. CDR1 is SGHTA and CDR2 is FQGNSA in the germline V gene. CDR3 sequence: CASSPGQGAYEQYF. CDR3 in DNA: TGTGCCAGCAGCCCAGGACAGGGTGCCTACGAGCAGTACTTC.

The V and J genes are TRBV10-1 and TRBJ2-1, with D unresolved. The CDR3 has 15 residues. V was trimmed by 3 bases and J by 0 bases, leaving 9 bases between them. CDR1 WNHNN and CDR2 SYGVQD come from the germline V gene (reference sequence). CDR3 amino acids: CASSDPVGSYNEQFF. The CDR3 nucleotides read TGCGCCAGCAGTGATCCGGTAGGCTCCTACAATGAGCAGTTCTTC.

The chain carries TRBV28 and TRBJ1-2; the D is unclear. The CDR3 length is 12 residues. Germline CDR1 is MDHEN and CDR2 is SYDVKM. The V and J ends lost 6 bases and 4 bases respectively, with 9 bases between them. This CDR3 is CASRGGTYGYTF. The CDR3 bases are TGTGCCAGCAGAGGCGGAACCTATGGCTACACCTTC.

CDR3 sequence reads: CASIRDFSEAFF. The CDR3 DNA follows: TGTGCCAGCATCAGGGATTTTTCTGAAGCTTTCTTT. The gene calls are TRBV7-9 and TRBJ1-1; D possibly corresponds to TRBD1 (5 bases). Germline-derived CDR1 and CDR2 are SEHNR and FQNEAQ (reference sequence). The CDR3 length is 12 residues. Trimming cost V 7 bases and J 6 bases, with 12 bases left between them.

This chain joins TRBV5-6 and TRBJ2-7; TRBD2 matches at 10 bases. With V trimmed by 3 bases and J by 3 bases, 6 bases remained unmatched. Looked up from germline, CDR1 is SGHDT and CDR2 is YYEEEE. CDR3 length: 15 amino acids. The CDR3 protein is CASSWPLAGVYEQYF. The CDR3, as DNA: TGTGCCAGCAGCTGGCCCCTAGCGGGAGTCTACGAGCAGTACTTC.

This chain uses TRBV7-9 with TRBJ1-2; maybe TRBD1 (5 bases). Germline assignment: CDR1 SEHNR and CDR2 FQNEAQ (reference sequence). This CDR3 region has 14 residues. Trimming pared 5 bases from V and 6 bases from J, leaving 16 bases between. The CDR3 DNA is TGTGCCAGCAGCCAACGCACCGGGACCGATGGCTACACCTTC. This codes for CASSQRTGTDGYTF.

This clone showed up just once. The V and J genes are TRBV5-5 and TRBJ2-5; D is unclear. CDR3 length: 16 amino acids. Germline loops: CDR1 SGHKS, CDR2 YYEKEE (reference sequence). V was clipped by 1 base and J by 2 bases, with 15 bases between them. CDR3 loop: CASSLTHFPAQETQYF. The CDR3 DNA follows: TGTGCCAGCAGCTTGACCCATTTTCCGGCTCAAGAGACCCAGTACTTC.

The chain has TRBV29-1 and TRBJ2-2, with D perhaps matching TRBD1 (7 bases). Germline V CDR1 and CDR2: SQVTM, ANQGSEA. Trimming took off 4 bases at V and 3 bases at J, with 9 bases between the two ends. CDR3 length: 13 amino acids. Here the CDR3 reads CSVARGDTGELFF. The CDR3 nucleotides read TGCAGCGTTGCCAGGGGGGACACCGGGGAGCTGTTTTTT.

This chain links TRBV6-4 with TRBJ2-3, with TRBD2 matching over 14 bases. With 4 bases clipped from V and 5 bases from J, the junction kept 11 bases outside the gene matches. The V gene's germline CDR1 is MRHNA and CDR2 SNTAGT. The CDR3 loop spans 18 amino acids. CDR3 sequence: CASSVRLAGGPMRDTQYF. The CDR3 bases are TGTGCCAGCAGTGTCCGACTAGCGGGAGGGCCGATGCGAGATACGCAGTATTTT.

The chain's CDR3 is CASSPQGQPNTEAFF. For the CDR3, the DNA is TGTGCCAGCAGCCCCCAAGGACAGCCGAACACTGAAGCTTTCTTT. The V gene is TRBV9, the J gene TRBJ1-1, with a weak D call TRBD1 (6 bases). V was pared by 4 bases and J by 1 base, with 14 bases between. Germline-derived CDR1 and CDR2 are SGDLS and YYNGEE. The CDR3 spans 15 residues.

The V call is TRBV5-4, the J call TRBJ2-3, with TRBD1 as a possible D gene (6 bases). CDR1 SGHNT and CDR2 YYREEE come from the germline V gene (reference sequence). The CDR3 spans 14 residues. The germline V and J ends were trimmed by 6 bases and 2 bases, with 13 bases remaining between them. The CDR3 sequence is CASTTGQFTDTQYF. The CDR3 nucleotides read TGTGCCAGCACCACCGGACAGTTCACAGATACGCAGTATTTT. Looking up the rest from reference TRBV5-4 and TRBJ2-3 gives the full variable domain: ETGVTQSPTHLIKTRGQQVTLRCSSQSGHNTVSWYQQALGQGPQFIFQYYREEENGRGNFPPRFSGLQFPNYSSELNVNALELDDSALYLCASTTGQFTDTQYFGPGTRLTVL.

The chain recombines TRBV7-9 with TRBJ2-1; 9 nucleotides match TRBD2. CDR3 size: 16 residues. V dropped 2 bases and J dropped 7; count of bases not matched to a gene: 9. The germline CDR1 and CDR2 sequences are SEHNR and FQNEAQ (reference sequence). The CDR3 loop is CASSLMAGGRRNEQFF. CDR3 bases: TGTGCCAGCAGCTTAATGGCGGGAGGGCGTCGAAATGAGCAGTTCTTC. The whole variable domain, filled in from reference TRBV7-9 and TRBJ2-1, reads DTGVSQNPRHKITKRGQNVTFRCDPISEHNRLYWYRQTLGQGPEFLTYFQNEAQLEKSRLLSDRFSAERPKGSFSTLEIQRTEQGDSAMYLCASSLMAGGRRNEQFFGPGTRLTVL.

The chain carries TRBV2 and TRBJ2-3; a possible D gene is TRBD2 (5 bases). The germline V and J ends were trimmed by 3 bases and 5 bases, with 9 bases remaining between them. The CDR3 covers 13 residues. CDR1 SNHLY and CDR2 FYNNEI come from the germline V gene. The CDR3 here is CASSDLARDTQYF. CDR3 nucleotide sequence: TGTGCCAGCAGTGACCTAGCAAGAGATACGCAGTATTTT.

Comments on this clone: The sample holds other DNA sequences that translate to the same CDR3. The V call is TRBV7-8, the J call TRBJ2-7; D may be TRBD2 (6 bases). Germline V CDR1 and CDR2: SGHVS, FQNEAQ. With 1 base removed from V and 2 bases from J, the gap between germline ends came to 9 bases. This CDR3 has 14 residues. The CDR3 DNA follows: TGTGCCAGCAGCTTAGGCGCGGGGCCCTACGAGCAGTACTTC. Its translation is CASSLGAGPYEQYF. The variable domain in full, completed from reference TRBV7-8 and TRBJ2-7, reads GAGVSQSPRYKVAKRGQDVALRCDPISGHVSLFWYQQALGQGPEFLTYFQNEAQLDKSGLPSDRFFAERPEGSVSTLKIQRTQQEDSAVYLCASSLGAGPYEQYFGPGTRLTVT.

The chain employs TRBV7-2 and TRBJ2-6; D is perhaps TRBD1 (5 bases). Germline assignment: CDR1 SGHTA and CDR2 FQGNSA. This CDR3 is 15 amino acids long. The germline V and J ends were trimmed by 4 bases and 0 bases, with 7 bases remaining between them. CDR3 sequence reads: CASSYRTSGANVLTF. CDR3 sequence (DNA): TGTGCCAGCAGCTACAGGACCTCTGGGGCCAACGTCCTGACTTTC.